This T cell receptor (beta chain) was retrieved from a study of cytomegalovirus exposure and HLA in healthy donors. Study findings and constraints: In a later analysis, TCR association rates varied by HLA locus: DRB1 most, HLA-C fewest. Among TCR sequences, most were rare, though some public TCRs appeared in many donors.

With V trimmed by 5 bases and J by 13 bases, 15 bases remained unmatched. CDR1 is MNHNY, CDR2 SVGAGI, per germline (reference sequence). The CDR3 consists of 15 residues. A remark on this clone: What it binds is unknown.

PCR involved 60 Vbeta and 13 Jbeta primers. Assay used: immunoSEQ multiplex PCR; TCRdb lists only in-frame clones, some missing. The sample has approximately 250,000 clones, 70% to 90% seen once. The chain is built from TRBV6-6 and TRBJ2-2; 8 bases are a match to TRBD1. The clonotype comes from a girl aged 2 to 10 in good health and CMV-seronegative. Sequencing was done on a sample of PBMCs. The CDR3 loop is CASSPGQGVGVGLFF. The CDR3 bases are TGTGCCAGCAGTCCAGGACAGGGTGTCGGGGTAGGGCTGTTTTTT.